The 28 T cell receptor beta chains below were found in one sample sequenced in a study of CD8 T cells in ankylosing spondylitis. TCRdb re-analysed the 5' RACE reads in MiXCR, keeping a single row per CDR3 protein. Of hundreds of thousands of distinct CDR3 sequences detected, around 24% appear once; the ten largest clones hold just over 6.5%. The source material was blood, either unsorted or a sorted T cell fraction (not recorded which). Every receptor here comes from a male donor with ankylosing spondylitis or in good health (not recorded which).

The CDR3 here is CASSFGDRGEGYTF. The CDR3, as DNA: TGTGCCAGCAGTTTCGGGGACAGGGGTGAGGGCTACACCTTC. This rearrangement joins TRBV28 to TRBJ1-2; the match to TRBD1 covers 10 bases. Germline V gene sequence: CDR1 MDHEN, CDR2 SYDVKM. The CDR3 runs to 14 residues. The ends lost 3 bases at V and 8 bases at J; junction bases unmatched: 6.

This clonotype showed up just a few times. This rearrangement joins TRBV12-3 or TRBV12-4 to TRBJ2-3; TRBD2 aligns across 10 bases. The CDR3 contains 18 residues. The J segment lost 2 bases and the V segment lost 5 bases, leaving 13 bases of the junction unmatched. The CDR3, as DNA: TGTGCCAGCAGTCACCGCATGACTAGCGGGTTAAACACAGATACGCAGTATTTT. Translation: CASSHRMTSGLNTDTQYF.

V usage is TRBV12-3 or TRBV12-4 and J usage is TRBJ2-2; D is unclear. The ends were cut back, 7 bases at V and 7 bases at J, with 10 bases in the middle. This CDR3 spans 12 amino acids. The CDR3 here is CASNPPDGELFF. The CDR3 DNA is TGTGCCAGCAACCCCCCTGACGGGGAGCTGTTTTTT.

Only a few counts were recorded for this clonotype. The V and J genes are TRBV12-3 or TRBV12-4 and TRBJ1-5; no reliable D call. V was pared by 5 bases and J by 0 bases, with 8 bases between. This CDR3 comprises 14 residues. DNA for the CDR3: TGTGCCAGCAGTGAGGTGATTAGCAATCAGCCCCAGCATTTT. Its translation is CASSEVISNQPQHF.

This chain links TRBV11-2 with TRBJ2-1; D is unclear. In germline, CDR1 is SGHAT, CDR2 FQNNGV. This CDR3 has 15 residues. The germline V and J ends were trimmed by 0 bases and 0 bases, with 6 bases remaining between them. In nucleotides, the CDR3 is TGTGCCAGCAGCTTAGACCTGGACTCCTACAATGAGCAGTTCTTC. Protein product: CASSLDLDSYNEQFF.

This chain uses TRBV20-1 with TRBJ1-1, with 7 bases fitting TRBD1. The J segment lost 4 bases and the V segment lost 3 bases, leaving 8 bases of the junction unmatched. The CDR3 covers 14 residues. The V gene's germline CDR1 is DFQATT and CDR2 SNEGSKA (reference sequence). Here the CDR3 reads CSAREGAGGTEAFF. The CDR3, as DNA: TGCAGTGCTAGGGAGGGGGCGGGCGGCACTGAAGCTTTCTTT.

The J gene is TRBJ2-1, the V gene TRBV20-1; D possibly uses TRBD1 or TRBD2 (5 bases each). The CDR3 has 14 residues. CDR1 and CDR2 (germline): DFQATT, SNEGSKA (reference sequence). With 3 bases removed from V and 0 bases from J, the gap between germline ends came to 9 bases. The CDR3 DNA follows: TGCAGTGCTAGCGGGGCCCTCTCCTACAATGAGCAGTTCTTC. This sequence encodes CSASGALSYNEQFF.

A few counts support this clonotype. V and J are TRBV28 and TRBJ2-7; D possibly corresponds to TRBD1 (6 bases). With 2 bases removed from V and 5 bases from J, the gap between germline ends came to 10 bases. CDR3 length equals 13 residues. Germline V gene lookup returns CDR1 MDHEN and CDR2 SYDVKM. This chain's CDR3 is CASSLTGTNEQYF. The CDR3 DNA reads as TGTGCCAGCAGTTTAACAGGGACCAACGAGCAGTACTTC.

The rearrangement uses TRBV3-1 and TRBJ2-3; tentatively, D is TRBD1 (5 bases). Trimming took 0 bases from V and 4 from J, leaving 8 bases between them. CDR1 and CDR2 from the germline V gene are LGHDT and YNNKEL (reference sequence). This CDR3 comprises 14 residues. This chain's CDR3 is CASSQEGVPDTQYF. DNA of the CDR3: TGTGCCAGCAGCCAAGAAGGGGTTCCAGATACGCAGTATTTT.

The CDR3, as DNA: TGCAGTGCTAGAGACGATGGAGAGGGGGCTAGTGGGGCCAACGTCCTGACTTTC. It codes for CSARDDGEGASGANVLTF. The V call is TRBV20-1, the J call TRBJ2-6; TRBD1 matches 7 bases. Trimming at V came to 0 bases and at J to 3 bases, leaving 11 bases not matched to a gene. The germline V gene encodes CDR1 DFQATT and CDR2 SNEGSKA (reference sequence). This CDR3 spans 18 amino acids.

This clonotype was observed a few times. The chain recombines TRBV7-2 with TRBJ2-1, with TRBD2 identical over 11 bases. CDR3 length equals 15 residues. The V gene end was trimmed by 4 bases and the J gene end by 4 bases; junction bases not matched to a gene: 3. The germline V gene has CDR1 SGHTA and CDR2 FQGNSA. CDR3 in DNA: TGTGCCAGCAGCTGGACTAGCGGGTTATACAATGAGCAGTTCTTC. Amino acids: CASSWTSGLYNEQFF. The variable domain in full, completed from reference TRBV7-2 and TRBJ2-1, reads GAGVSQSPSNKVTEKGKDVELRCDPISGHTALYWYRQSLGQGLEFLIYFQGNSAPDKSGLPSDRFSAERTGGSVSTLTIQRTQQEDSAVYLCASSWTSGLYNEQFFGPGTRLTVL.

The chain uses TRBV7-9 and TRBJ1-2; 8 positions match TRBD1. The V gene's germline CDR1 is SEHNR and CDR2 FQNEAQ (reference sequence). Unmatched junction bases numbered 11, after V lost 5 bases and J lost 6 bases. The CDR3 is made up of 15 amino acids. CDR3 nucleotides: TGTGCCAGCAGCCTACCCATACAGGGGGTTAATGGCTACACCTTC. It is translated as CASSLPIQGVNGYTF.

At least ten counts were recorded for this clonotype. This chain links TRBV20-1 with TRBJ1-2; the D gene is possibly TRBD1 (5 bases). Trimming took 0 bases from V and 0 from J, leaving 8 bases between them. The CDR3 length is 14 residues. CDR1 is DFQATT, CDR2 SNEGSKA, per germline (reference sequence). CDR3 protein: CSARDRVANYGYTF. In DNA, the CDR3 is TGCAGTGCTAGAGACAGGGTGGCTAACTATGGCTACACCTTC.

This clonotype was counted ten times or more. The V and J genes are TRBV29-1 and TRBJ2-1; D remains unclear. CDR1 and CDR2 (germline): SQVTM, ANQGSEA. V shed 4 bases and J shed 0 bases, with 10 bases lying between them. This CDR3 is built from 14 residues. The CDR3 region is CSVAGRLSYNEQFF. CDR3 DNA sequence: TGCAGCGTTGCCGGACGCCTCTCCTACAATGAGCAGTTCTTC.

This clonotype was counted only a few times. This rearrangement joins TRBV20-1 to TRBJ1-1; 7 nucleotides align to TRBD1. The CDR3 runs to 15 residues. CDR1 is DFQATT and CDR2 is SNEGSKA in the germline V gene (reference sequence). V lost 1 base to trimming and J lost 0 bases; unmatched junction nucleotides: 5. CDR3 DNA sequence: TGCAGTGCTAGAGGGCCGACAGGGATGAACACTGAAGCTTTCTTT. Its translation: CSARGPTGMNTEAFF.

Only one count was recorded for this clonotype. This chain uses TRBV3-1 with TRBJ2-1; D unclear. CDR3 length equals 14 residues. The V gene lost 0 bases and the J gene lost 1 base, with 4 bases spanning the gap. Germline V CDR1 and CDR2: LGHDT, YNNKEL (reference sequence). This CDR3 is CASSQDESYNEQFF. DNA of the CDR3: TGTGCCAGCAGCCAAGATGAGTCCTACAATGAGCAGTTCTTC.

The chain combines TRBV20-1 with TRBJ1-6, with D hard to call. Germline loops: CDR1 DFQATT, CDR2 SNEGSKA (reference sequence). The CDR3 length is 15 residues. The V end was cut by 2 bases, the J end by 8 bases, with 16 bases between. The chain's CDR3 is CSARRGDLVDSPLHF. The CDR3 DNA sequence: TGCAGTGCTAGACGGGGAGATCTGGTCGATTCACCCCTCCACTTT.

The chain is built from TRBV18 and TRBJ2-2; D is possibly TRBD1 (5 bases). V gave up 2 bases and J gave up 0 bases, with 10 bases separating them. CDR3 length: 16 amino acids. Germline V gene sequence: CDR1 KGHSH, CDR2 LQKENI. This CDR3 reads CASSPLGHPNTGELFF. As DNA, the CDR3 is TGTGCCAGCTCACCATTGGGGCATCCGAACACCGGGGAGCTGTTTTTT.

Many counts were recorded for this clonotype. V usage is TRBV20-1 and J usage is TRBJ1-2; TRBD1 might be the D (6 bases). The CDR3 loop spans 13 amino acids. The V and J ends lost 6 bases and 6 bases respectively, with 17 bases between them. Germline CDR1 DFQATT, CDR2 SNEGSKA (reference sequence). CDR3 amino acids: CSAERRGVDGYTF. CDR3 nucleotide sequence: TGCAGTGCAGAACGAAGGGGGGTGGATGGCTACACCTTC.

The chain recombines TRBV28 with TRBJ2-1; 9 positions match TRBD2. V shed 2 bases and J 8 bases; nucleotides not matched to a gene: 4. The CDR3 consists of 14 residues. CDR1 and CDR2 from the germline V gene are MDHEN and SYDVKM. For the CDR3, the DNA is TGTGCCAGCAGTTTAAGCGCGGGAGGGCATGAGCAGTTCTTC. Protein sequence: CASSLSAGGHEQFF.

This clonotype was seen repeatedly, ten times or more. This sequence joins TRBV4-2 and TRBJ1-4, with TRBD1 matching over 9 bases. CDR1 and CDR2 (germline): LGHNA, YNFKEQ. The CDR3 covers 16 residues. V lost 0 bases to trimming and J lost 7 bases; unmatched junction nucleotides: 6. The CDR3 DNA is TGTGCCAGCAGCCAAGAACCGGGACAGGGCAGTGAAAAACTGTTTTTT. Residues: CASSQEPGQGSEKLFF.

V and J are TRBV7-2 and TRBJ2-1; possibly TRBD1 or TRBD2 for D (5 bases each). Trimming removed 2 bases from V and 8 bases from J, with 16 bases in between. The germline V gene encodes CDR1 SGHTA and CDR2 FQGNSA. CDR3 length: 15 amino acids. In DNA form, the CDR3 reads TGTGCCAGCAGCTTACACGGAGCAGGGAGTGATGAGCAGTTCTTC. Encoded protein: CASSLHGAGSDEQFF.

The chain is built from TRBV7-8 and TRBJ2-1, with a tentative D call TRBD1 (5 bases). The CDR3 extends over 14 amino acids. Germline-derived CDR1 and CDR2 are SGHVS and FQNEAQ. With 2 bases removed from V and 4 bases from J, the gap between germline ends came to 9 bases. In DNA, the CDR3 is TGTGCCAGCAGCTTATTCCCAGGGTACAATGAGCAGTTCTTC. As protein: CASSLFPGYNEQFF.

This clonotype has at least ten counts. The V call is TRBV5-1, the J call TRBJ2-1; TRBD2 might be the D (5 bases). The CDR3 extends over 15 amino acids. Trimming pared 2 bases from V and 0 bases from J, leaving 9 bases between. Germline lookup yields CDR1 SGHRS and CDR2 YFSETQ. The CDR3 sequence is CASSFGLASYNEQFF. CDR3 DNA sequence: TGCGCCAGCAGCTTTGGACTGGCCTCCTACAATGAGCAGTTCTTC. Together with reference TRBV5-1 and TRBJ2-1, the CDR3 gives the full variable domain: KAGVTQTPRYLIKTRGQQVTLSCSPISGHRSVSWYQQTPGQGLQFLFEYFSETQRNKGNFPGRFSGRQFSNSRSEMNVSTLELGDSALYLCASSFGLASYNEQFFGPGTRLTVL.

This clonotype occurred a few times. J is TRBJ2-7 and V is TRBV18; the match to TRBD2 covers 11 bases. CDR3 length: 14 residues. V lost 7 bases, J lost 4 bases, and 6 bases stayed unmatched. Germline V lookup: CDR1 KGHSH, CDR2 LQKENI. DNA for the CDR3: TGTGCCAGCTACGAGGGACTAGCGGATTACGAGCAGTACTTC. This gives the protein CASYEGLADYEQYF.

This clonotype was seen at least ten times. V and J are TRBV12-3 or TRBV12-4 and TRBJ2-1; the match to TRBD2 covers 10 bases. The CDR3 loop spans 15 amino acids. J lost 4 bases, V lost 3 bases, and 3 bases had no gene match. DNA for the CDR3: TGTGCCAGCAGTTTGCCAGCGGGAGGGTACAATGAGCAGTTCTTC. Its translation is CASSLPAGGYNEQFF.

This clonotype was detected only a few times. The rearrangement joins TRBV20-1 to TRBJ2-7, with D possibly TRBD2 on 6 matching bases. The germline V gene encodes CDR1 DFQATT and CDR2 SNEGSKA (reference sequence). This CDR3 comprises 12 residues. The V end lost 6 bases, the J end lost 2 bases, and 11 bases lay between the germline ends. Written as DNA, the CDR3 is TGCAGTGCCCGGACTACCCCCTACGAGCAGTACTTC. Encoded protein: CSARTTPYEQYF.

This chain connects TRBV20-1 to TRBJ1-5, with D unresolved. CDR1 DFQATT and CDR2 SNEGSKA come from the germline V gene (reference sequence). CDR3 size: 13 residues. Trimming cost V 4 bases and J 4 bases, with 11 bases left between them. The CDR3 coding sequence is TGCAGTGCTACGGACGACCCTAATCAGCCCCAGCATTTT. Its protein product is CSATDDPNQPQHF.